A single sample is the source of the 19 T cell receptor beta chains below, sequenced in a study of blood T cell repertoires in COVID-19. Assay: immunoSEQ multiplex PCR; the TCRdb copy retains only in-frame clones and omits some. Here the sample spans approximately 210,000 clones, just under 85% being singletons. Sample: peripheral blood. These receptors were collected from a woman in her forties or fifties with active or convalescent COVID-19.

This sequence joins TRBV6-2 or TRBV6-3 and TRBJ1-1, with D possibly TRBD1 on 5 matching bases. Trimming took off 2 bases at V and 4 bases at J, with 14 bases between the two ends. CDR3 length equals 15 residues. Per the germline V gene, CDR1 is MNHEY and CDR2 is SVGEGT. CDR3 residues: CASSYGQGWGTEAFF. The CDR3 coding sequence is TGTGCCAGCAGTTACGGACAAGGGTGGGGCACTGAAGCTTTCTTT.

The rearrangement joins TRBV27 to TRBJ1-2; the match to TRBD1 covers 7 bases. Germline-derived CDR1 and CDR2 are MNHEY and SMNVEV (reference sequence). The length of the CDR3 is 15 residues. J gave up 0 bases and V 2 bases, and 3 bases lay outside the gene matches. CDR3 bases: TGTGCCAGCAGTTTAAGGACAGGAGCTAACTATGGCTACACCTTC. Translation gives CASSLRTGANYGYTF.

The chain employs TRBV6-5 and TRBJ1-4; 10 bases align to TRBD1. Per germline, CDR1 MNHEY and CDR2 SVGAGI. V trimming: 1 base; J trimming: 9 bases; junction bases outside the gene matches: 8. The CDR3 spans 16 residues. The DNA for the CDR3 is TGTGCCAGCAGTTACTTCCCCGGGACAGGGGTACAAAAACTGTTTTTT. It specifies CASSYFPGTGVQKLFF.

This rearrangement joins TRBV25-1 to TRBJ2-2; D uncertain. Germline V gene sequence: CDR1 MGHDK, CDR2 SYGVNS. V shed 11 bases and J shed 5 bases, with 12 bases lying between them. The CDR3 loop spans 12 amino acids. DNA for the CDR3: TGTGCCTATTCTCGTCGTACCGGGGAGCTGTTTTTT. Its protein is CAYSRRTGELFF. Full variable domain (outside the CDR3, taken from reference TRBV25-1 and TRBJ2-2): EADIYQTPRYLVIGTGKKITLECSQTMGHDKMYWYQQDPGMELHLIHYSYGVNSTEKGDLSSESTVSRIRTEHFPLTLESARPSHTSQYLCAYSRRTGELFFGEGSRLTVL.

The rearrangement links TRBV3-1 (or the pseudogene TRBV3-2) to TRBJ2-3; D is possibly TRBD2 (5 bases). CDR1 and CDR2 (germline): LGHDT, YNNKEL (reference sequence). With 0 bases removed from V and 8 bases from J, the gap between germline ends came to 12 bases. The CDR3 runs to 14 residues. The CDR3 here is CASSQERRAGTQYF. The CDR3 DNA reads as TGTGCCAGCAGCCAAGAGCGTCGGGCGGGTACGCAGTATTTT.

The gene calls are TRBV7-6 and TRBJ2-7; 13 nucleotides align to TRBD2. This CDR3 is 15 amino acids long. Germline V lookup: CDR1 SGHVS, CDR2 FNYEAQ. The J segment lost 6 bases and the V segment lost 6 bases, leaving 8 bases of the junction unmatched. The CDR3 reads CASSYTSGRAAEQYF. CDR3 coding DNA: TGTGCCAGCAGTTACACTAGCGGGAGGGCCGCCGAGCAGTACTTC.

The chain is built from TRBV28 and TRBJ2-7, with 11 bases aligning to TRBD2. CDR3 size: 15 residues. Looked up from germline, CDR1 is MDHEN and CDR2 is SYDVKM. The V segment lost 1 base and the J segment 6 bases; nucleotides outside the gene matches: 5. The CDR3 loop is CASSLSTSGGREQYV. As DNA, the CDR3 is TGTGCCAGCAGTTTATCCACTAGCGGGGGACGCGAGCAGTACGTC.

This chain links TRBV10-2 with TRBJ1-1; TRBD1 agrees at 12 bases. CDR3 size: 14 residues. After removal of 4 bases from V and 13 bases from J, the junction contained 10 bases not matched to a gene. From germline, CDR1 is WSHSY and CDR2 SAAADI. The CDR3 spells CASSGGPGQGASFF. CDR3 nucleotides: TGCGCCAGCAGTGGGGGACCGGGACAGGGGGCGAGTTTCTTT.

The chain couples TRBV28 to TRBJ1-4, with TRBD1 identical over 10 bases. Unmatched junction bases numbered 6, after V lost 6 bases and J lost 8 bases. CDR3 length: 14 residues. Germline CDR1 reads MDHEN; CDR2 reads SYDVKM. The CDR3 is CASSPTGGGEKLFF. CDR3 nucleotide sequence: TGTGCCAGCAGCCCGACAGGGGGCGGGGAAAAACTGTTTTTT.

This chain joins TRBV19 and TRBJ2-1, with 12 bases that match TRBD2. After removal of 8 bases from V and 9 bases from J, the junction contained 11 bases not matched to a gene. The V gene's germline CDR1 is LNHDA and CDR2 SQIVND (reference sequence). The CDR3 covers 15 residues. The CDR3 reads CASSFLAGGFGEQFF. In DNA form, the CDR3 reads TGTGCCAGTTCTTTTCTAGCGGGAGGGTTTGGTGAGCAGTTCTTC.

CDR3 region: CASSFPGATSYNSPLHF. The CDR3 nucleotides are TGTGCCAGCAGTTTTCCAGGGGCCACCTCCTATAATTCACCCCTCCACTTT. This chain uses TRBV28 with TRBJ1-6, with D perhaps TRBD1 (6 bases). V was clipped by 3 bases and J by 0 bases, with 12 bases between them. The CDR3 covers 17 residues. Germline CDR1 and CDR2: MDHEN and SYDVKM.

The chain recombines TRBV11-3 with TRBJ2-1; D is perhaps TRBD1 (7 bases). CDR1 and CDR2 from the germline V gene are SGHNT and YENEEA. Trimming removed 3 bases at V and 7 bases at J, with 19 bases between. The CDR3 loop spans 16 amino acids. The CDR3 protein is CASSFFSGGRGNEQFF. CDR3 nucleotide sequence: TGTGCCAGCAGCTTCTTTTCCGGGGGCAGGGGGAATGAGCAGTTCTTC.

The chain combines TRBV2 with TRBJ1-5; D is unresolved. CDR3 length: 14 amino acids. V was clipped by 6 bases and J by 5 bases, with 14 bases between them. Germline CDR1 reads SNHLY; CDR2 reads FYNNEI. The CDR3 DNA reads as TGTGCCAGCAGCGTCTCCCCTTCCGATCAGCCCCAGCATTTT. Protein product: CASSVSPSDQPQHF.

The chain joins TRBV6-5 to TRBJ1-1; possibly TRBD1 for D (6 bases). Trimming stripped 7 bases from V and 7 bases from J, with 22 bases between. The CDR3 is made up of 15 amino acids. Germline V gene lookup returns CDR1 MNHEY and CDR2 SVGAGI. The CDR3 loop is CASTEFLGTTFEAFF. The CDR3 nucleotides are TGTGCCAGCACGGAATTTCTCGGGACAACTTTTGAAGCTTTCTTT.

The DNA for the CDR3 is TGTGCCAGCAGGTCACGAGGGGGTCCGAAGAACTATGGCTACACCTTC. Amino acids: CASRSRGGPKNYGYTF. This chain connects TRBV7-9 to TRBJ1-2, with D possibly being TRBD1 (6 bases). Germline CDR1 and CDR2: SEHNR and FQNEAQ (reference sequence). This CDR3 spans 16 amino acids. The V end was cut by 6 bases, the J end by 2 bases, with 19 bases between.

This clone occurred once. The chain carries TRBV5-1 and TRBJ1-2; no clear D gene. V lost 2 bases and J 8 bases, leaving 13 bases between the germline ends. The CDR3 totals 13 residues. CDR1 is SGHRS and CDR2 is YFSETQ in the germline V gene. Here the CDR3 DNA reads TGCGCCAGCAGCTTCGTCGGAAACGGGGGCTACACCTTC. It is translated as CASSFVGNGGYTF. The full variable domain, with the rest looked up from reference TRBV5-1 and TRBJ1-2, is KAGVTQTPRYLIKTRGQQVTLSCSPISGHRSVSWYQQTPGQGLQFLFEYFSETQRNKGNFPGRFSGRQFSNSRSEMNVSTLELGDSALYLCASSFVGNGGYTFGSGTRLTVV.

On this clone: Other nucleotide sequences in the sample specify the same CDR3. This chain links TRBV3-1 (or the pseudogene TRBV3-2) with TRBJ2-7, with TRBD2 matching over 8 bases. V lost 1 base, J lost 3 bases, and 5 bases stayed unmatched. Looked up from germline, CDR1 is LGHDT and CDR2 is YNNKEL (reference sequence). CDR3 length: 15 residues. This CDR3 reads CASSQGTGGSYEQYF. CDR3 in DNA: TGTGCCAGCAGCCAAGGAACGGGAGGGAGCTACGAGCAGTACTTC.

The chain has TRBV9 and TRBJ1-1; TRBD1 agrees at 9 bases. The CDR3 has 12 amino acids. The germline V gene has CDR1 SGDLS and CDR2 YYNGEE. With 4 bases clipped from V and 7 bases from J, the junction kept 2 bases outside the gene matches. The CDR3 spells CASSTGGGEAFF. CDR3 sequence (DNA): TGTGCCAGCAGCACAGGGGGCGGTGAAGCTTTCTTT.

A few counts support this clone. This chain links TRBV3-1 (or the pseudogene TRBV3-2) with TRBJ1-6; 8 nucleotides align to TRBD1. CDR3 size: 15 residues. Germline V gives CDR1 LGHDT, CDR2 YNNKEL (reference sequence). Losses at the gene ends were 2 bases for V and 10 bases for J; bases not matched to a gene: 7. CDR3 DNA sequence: TGTGCCAGCAGCCAAAGGACAGGGAGAGGATCACCCCTCCACTTT. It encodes CASSQRTGRGSPLHF.